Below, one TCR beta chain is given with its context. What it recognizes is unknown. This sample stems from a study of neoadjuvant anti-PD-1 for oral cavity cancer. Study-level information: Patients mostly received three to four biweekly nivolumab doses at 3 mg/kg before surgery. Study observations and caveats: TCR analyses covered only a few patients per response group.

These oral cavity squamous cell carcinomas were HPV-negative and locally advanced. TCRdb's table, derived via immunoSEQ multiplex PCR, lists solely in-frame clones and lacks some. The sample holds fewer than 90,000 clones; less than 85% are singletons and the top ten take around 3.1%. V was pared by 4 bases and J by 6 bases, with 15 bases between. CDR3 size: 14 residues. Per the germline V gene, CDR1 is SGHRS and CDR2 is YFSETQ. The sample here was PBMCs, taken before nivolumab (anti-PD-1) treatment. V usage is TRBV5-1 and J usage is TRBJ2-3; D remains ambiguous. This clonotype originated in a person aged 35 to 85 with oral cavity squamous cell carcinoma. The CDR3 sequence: CASSKDAVRDTQYF. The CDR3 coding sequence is TGCGCCAGCAGCAAGGACGCCGTCCGCGATACGCAGTATTTT.